This T cell receptor beta chain emerged from a study of Graves' ophthalmopathy and Graves' hyperthyroidism listed by TCRdb under 2018. About the study as a whole: Peripheral blood samples were taken at the time of initial diagnosis, before any treatment was given. To tell Graves' ophthalmopathy apart from Graves' hyperthyroidism, and to predict which patients would progress to ophthalmopathy, the study relied on TCR beta repertoire signatures. In total, around 130 blood samples were TCR-sequenced: around 42 ophthalmopathy, roughly 80 hyperthyroidism and some 17 hyperthyroidism-to-ophthalmopathy patients. To explore V-J signatures that distinguish ophthalmopathy from hyperthyroidism, a discovery set of 95 to 100 patients was enrolled, made up of 40 to 45 with ophthalmopathy and 55 to 65 with stable hyperthyroidism. For independent validation, a separate cohort was made up of some 19 hyperthyroidism patients plus 17 patients who later progressed from hyperthyroidism to ophthalmopathy. In over five hyperthyroidism patients, the T-cell repertoires found in thyroid tissue were compared with those found in blood. After sampling, hyperthyroidism patients received methimazole starting at 30 mg daily, and ophthalmopathy patients received high-dose intravenous methylprednisolone. Here is what the overall study found, with its caveats: In validation, the model predicted ophthalmopathy progression with roughly 68% sensitivity and approximately 75% specificity; some 13 predicted patients were CT-confirmed with GO in a median of around 6 months. The 13-signature model separated ophthalmopathy from stable hyperthyroidism with roughly 88% sensitivity and almost 84% specificity in cross-validation, and 80%/75% in the test set. Sample size was not predetermined statistically, and investigators were not blinded to group allocation. Most expanded thyroid clonotypes with a frequency above 0.001 also appeared in blood, which suggests that blood repertoires may reflect the immune response in the thyroid.

Ophthalmopathy patients were characterized by moderately to severely active disease, a Clinical Activity Score of at least 3, a NOSPECS grade of at least 4, and a disease duration under 3 months. Patients with other autoimmune diseases, uncontrolled infections, pregnancy or lactation were excluded from the study. Diagnosis was based on clinical symptoms, serum thyroxine, TRAb, thyroid ultrasound and orbital computed tomography. PBMCs were isolated from about 9.2 ml of fresh peripheral blood by Ficoll-Paque density gradient centrifugation. Total RNA was extracted using Trizol reagent, and RNA quality was checked on an Agilent 2100 Bioanalyzer. The junction shows trimming of 1 base on V and 6 bases on J, and the gene matches do not reach 7 bases of it. In the germline V gene, CDR1 corresponds to SGHTS and CDR2 to YDEGEE. The CDR3 measures 14 amino acids from cysteine to phenylalanine. The kept DNA is CDR3 alone, 42 bases in frame from the first base.

For repertoire sequencing, the TCR beta CDR3 regions were amplified from RNA transcripts. HTBI primers and the Qiagen OneStep RT-PCR kit were used in a first-round RT-PCR, which was followed by a second-round multiplex PCR, size selection and purification. Libraries were sequenced paired-end with 100 bp reads on an Illumina HiSeq2000. Per the authors' processing: Reads were processed with SOAPnuke, discarding reads with adapters, uncalled bases, mean Phred below 15, or no exact constant-primer or identifier match. COPE v1.2.5 was used to merge the high-quality paired reads. Each unique nucleotide sequence was defined as a clonotype, and clonotypes were aligned to IMGT TRB V, D and J references with MiTCR v1.1. The analysis was limited to V-J combinations with a frequency above 0.0001, which together covered over 99% of the repertoires. For each V-J combination, a TCR clonal expansion and chaos score was defined as the ratio of F50 clonal expansion to chaos observed in the TCRdist matrix. Welch's t-statistics and random forest were used to reduce features to about a dozen V-J combinations, which were fed into a naive Bayes classifier. Thyroid-blood repertoire similarity was quantified with the Morisita-Horn index. TCRdb reran the public reads through fastp at Q25 and MiXCR, keeping productive beta chains. Identical CDR3 protein sequences are pooled into one entry, listed with their most common genes and DNA. The V and J calls follow TCRdb's processing rather than the paper's. This sample gives around 660,000 distinct CDR3 sequences in total; about 40% of them show up just once. The ten largest clones represent more than 3% of the sample.

In its sample, this clonotype was seen many times. It lacks a known antigen. No base qualities exist here, and no much larger clone lies one base off it. The chain uses TRBV5-8 and TRBJ2-7, with TRBD2 identical over 7 junction bases. This TCR came from an adult man with Graves' ophthalmopathy. The sequenced sample was peripheral blood. The nucleotide sequence is given as TGTGCCAGCAGCTTGAAGGCGGGAGCGCCCGAGCAGTACTTC. Its translation is CASSLKAGAPEQYF.